Listed below are T cell receptor beta chains from one sample, sequenced in a study of cytomegalovirus exposure and HLA in healthy donors. Some clones are missing from TCRdb's copy, which holds only in-frame ones; the method was immunoSEQ multiplex PCR. The data hold under 250,000 clones, with about 80% observed a single time. The sequencing input was PBMCs. These receptors came from a man between 35 and 55 years old in good health and CMV-seropositive. The CDR3 runs from the conserved cysteine through the conserved F or W. Each record gives: D gene, J gene, V gene, clone size, CDR3 protein, CDR3 DNA. The D gene is left open where the match is weak. Clone size, where shown, is once, few, many, or a class for clones that have expanded.

>TRBD1|TRBJ1-2|TRBV6-6|NA
CASSYGGTGRVDYTF
TGTGCCAGCAGTTACGGAGGGACAGGGCGGGTGGACTACACCTTC
>NA|TRBJ2-7|TRBV7-9|NA
CASSLERVEQYF
TGTGCCAGCAGCTTGGAGAGGGTCGAGCAGTACTTC
>NA|TRBJ2-7|TRBV5-1|NA
CASSLSGVAEQYF
TGCGCCAGCAGCTTGTCGGGGGTAGCCGAGCAGTACTTC
>TRBD1|TRBJ1-1|TRBV11-2|few
CASSLGPGTVNTEAFF
TGTGCCAGCAGCTTAGGTCCCGGGACAGTGAACACTGAAGCTTTCTTT
>TRBD2|TRBJ2-7|TRBV6-5|NA
CASSYASSGRAYEQYF
TGTGCCAGCAGTTACGCCTCTAGCGGGAGGGCCTACGAGCAGTACTTC
>NA|TRBJ1-1|TRBV10-2|NA
CASSDPGRVNTEAFF
TGCGCCAGCAGTGATCCGGGCAGGGTAAACACTGAAGCTTTCTTT
>TRBD2|TRBJ2-1|TRBV7-9|NA
CASTLGSGGPNEQFF
TGTGCCAGCACCCTCGGGTCGGGAGGGCCCAATGAGCAGTTCTTC
>NA|TRBJ1-2|TRBV4-1|NA
CASSPAGRDSYGYTF
TGCGCCAGCAGCCCAGCGGGAAGGGACTCCTATGGCTACACCTTC
>TRBD2|TRBJ2-3|TRBV6-4|NA
CASSDSSGVTDTQYF
TGTGCCAGCAGTGACTCTAGCGGGGTGACAGATACGCAGTATTTT
>NA|TRBJ1-2|TRBV2|NA
CASRGVGGVFYGYTF
TGTGCCAGCAGAGGGGTGGGGGGAGTCTTCTATGGCTACACCTTC
>TRBD2|TRBJ2-2|TRBV6-4|NA
CASRSLGLGDTGELFF
TGTGCCAGCAGGAGTCTGGGACTAGGGGACACCGGGGAGCTGTTTTTT
>NA|TRBJ1-1|TRBV29-1|NA
CSVMGQKNTEAFF
TGCAGCGTTATGGGACAAAAAAACACTGAAGCTTTCTTT
>NA|TRBJ2-3|TRBV5-4|few
CASRSAGTSTDTQYF
TGTGCCAGCAGGAGCGCGGGTACTAGCACAGATACGCAGTATTTT
>NA|TRBJ2-1|TRBV5-1|NA
CASSLQVYNEQFF
TGCGCCAGCAGCTTGCAGGTCTACAATGAGCAGTTCTTC
>TRBD2|TRBJ2-1|TRBV9|once
CASSVRLAGDNEQFF
TGTGCCAGCAGCGTAAGACTAGCGGGAGACAATGAGCAGTTCTTC
>NA|TRBJ2-1|TRBV27|NA
CASRYRGLGYNEQFF
TGTGCCAGCAGATATAGGGGCCTGGGATACAATGAGCAGTTCTTC
>NA|TRBJ2-1|TRBV7-8|NA
CASSFRGGGNEQFF
TGTGCCAGCAGTTTCCGAGGGGGTGGCAATGAGCAGTTCTTC
>NA|TRBJ1-5|TRBV7-8|NA
CASSFLAGADNQPQHF
TGTGCCAGCAGCTTCCTCGCGGGGGCGGACAATCAGCCCCAGCATTTT
>NA|TRBJ1-5|TRBV4-1|few
CASSQVGGRDRNQPQHF
TGCGCCAGCAGCCAAGTGGGGGGGCGAGATCGCAATCAGCCCCAGCATTTT
>NA|TRBJ2-1|TRBV6-4|NA
CASSSEIQGEQFF
TGTGCCAGCAGTTCCGAAATCCAGGGTGAGCAGTTCTTC
>TRBD2|TRBJ2-1|TRBV18|NA
CASSPPGLAGGDNEQFF
TGTGCCAGCTCACCCCCGGGACTAGCGGGAGGAGATAATGAGCAGTTCTTC
>NA|TRBJ2-1|TRBV20-1|NA
CSASGDNEQFF
TGCAGTGCTAGCGGGGACAATGAGCAGTTCTTC
>NA|TRBJ2-2|TRBV7-9|NA
CASSRAYGELFF
TGTGCCAGCAGCCGAGCCTACGGGGAGCTGTTTTTT
>TRBD2|TRBJ2-5|TRBV9|once
CASSVGLAGAETQYF
TGTGCCAGCAGCGTAGGACTAGCGGGCGCAGAGACCCAGTACTTC
>NA|TRBJ1-5|TRBV6-1|NA
CASVKYSNQPQHF
TGTGCCAGCGTAAAATATAGCAATCAGCCCCAGCATTTT
>TRBD2|TRBJ2-7|TRBV12-5|NA
CASGHGTNWEQYF
TGTGCTAGTGGCCACGGGACTAACTGGGAGCAGTACTTC
>TRBD2|TRBJ2-3|TRBV6-4|few
CASSDGRGGGTDTQYF
TGTGCCAGCAGTGACGGCCGCGGGGGAGGGACAGATACGCAGTATTTT
>NA|TRBJ2-7|TRBV27|NA
CASSLGSGYEQYF
TGTGCCAGCAGTTTGGGTTCGGGGTACGAGCAGTACTTC
>TRBD2|TRBJ2-2|TRBV14|NA
CASSLPGTSGFGELFF
TGTGCCAGCAGCTTACCCGGGACTAGCGGGTTCGGGGAGCTGTTTTTT
>TRBD1|TRBJ1-5|TRBV5-6|NA
CASSSGDRGNQPQHF
TGTGCCAGCAGCTCGGGGGACAGGGGCAATCAGCCCCAGCATTTT
>NA|TRBJ1-2|TRBV28|NA
CASSNRSANYGYTF
TGTGCCAGCAGTAACAGATCTGCTAACTATGGCTACACCTTC
>TRBD2|TRBJ2-3|TRBV10-2|NA
CASSELAGGPADTQYF
TGCGCCAGCAGTGAACTAGCGGGAGGGCCGGCAGATACGCAGTATTTT
>TRBD2|TRBJ2-3|TRBV11-3|NA
CASSLSPPLAGFTDTQYF
TGTGCCAGCAGCCTAAGCCCCCCGCTAGCGGGGTTCACAGATACGCAGTATTTT
>NA|TRBJ2-1|TRBV5-6|NA
CASSYADRVYNEQFF
TGTGCCAGCAGCTACGCGGACAGAGTTTACAATGAGCAGTTCTTC
>TRBD1|TRBJ1-2|TRBV2|NA
CARTTGGTNYGYTF
TGTGCCAGGACAACAGGGGGCACTAACTATGGCTACACCTTC
>NA|TRBJ2-2|TRBV27|NA
CASSGRRGELFF
TGTGCCAGCAGTGGTAGAAGAGGGGAGCTGTTTTTT
>NA|TRBJ2-7|TRBV5-6|NA
CASSYSTGLGIHEQYF
TGTGCCAGCAGCTACTCCACGGGACTGGGAATCCACGAGCAGTACTTC